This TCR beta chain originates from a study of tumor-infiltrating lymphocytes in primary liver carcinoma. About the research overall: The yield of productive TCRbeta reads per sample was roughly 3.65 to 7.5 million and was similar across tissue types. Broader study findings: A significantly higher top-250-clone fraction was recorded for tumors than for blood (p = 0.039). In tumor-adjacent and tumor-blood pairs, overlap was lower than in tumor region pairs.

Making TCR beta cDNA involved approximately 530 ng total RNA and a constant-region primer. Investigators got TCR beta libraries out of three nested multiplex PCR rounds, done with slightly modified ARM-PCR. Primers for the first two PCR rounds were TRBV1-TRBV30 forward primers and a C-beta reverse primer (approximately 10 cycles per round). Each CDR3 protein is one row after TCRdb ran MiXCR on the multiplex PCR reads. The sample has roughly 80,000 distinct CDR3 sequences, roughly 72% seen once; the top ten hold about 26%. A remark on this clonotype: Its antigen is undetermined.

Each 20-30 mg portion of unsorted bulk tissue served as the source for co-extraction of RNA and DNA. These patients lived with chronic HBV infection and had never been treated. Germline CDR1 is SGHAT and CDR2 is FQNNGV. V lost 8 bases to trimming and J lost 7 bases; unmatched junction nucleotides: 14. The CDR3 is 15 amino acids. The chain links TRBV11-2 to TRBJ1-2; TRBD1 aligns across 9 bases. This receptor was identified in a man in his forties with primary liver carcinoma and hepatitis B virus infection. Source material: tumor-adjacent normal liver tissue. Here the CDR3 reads CASDYTGGSSLGYTF. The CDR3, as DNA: TGTGCCAGCGATTATACAGGGGGCTCCTCCCTTGGCTACACCTTC.